This T cell receptor (beta chain) comes out of a study of blood T cell repertoires in COVID-19. At the level of the study: Spain, Italy and the United States supplied samples that represented acute and convalescent COVID-19. Sources were T cells, B-cell-depleted T cells, or PBMCs; the material itself was cDNA or gDNA.

This CDR3 contains 17 residues. The trim removed 2 bases at V and 2 bases at J, leaving 6 bases unmatched. Germline CDR1 reads MNHEY; CDR2 reads SMNVEV (reference sequence). Under the authors' procedure: Reference gene primer amplification gave nucleated cell count estimates. Assay: immunoSEQ multiplex PCR; the TCRdb copy retains only in-frame clones and omits some. D and trimming were read from the DNA, whereas the V and J calls and clone size are those reported in that table. The sample holds 150,000 to 200,000 clones, 90% seen once. This sequence joins TRBV27 and TRBJ2-3; 11 positions match TRBD1. Material for sequencing was peripheral blood. This TCR came from a man aged 60 to 75 with active or convalescent COVID-19. The CDR3: CASSLDWTGGYTDTQYF. DNA for the CDR3: TGTGCCAGCAGTTTAGATTGGACAGGGGGCTACACAGATACGCAGTATTTT.